These T cell receptor beta chains were read from a single sample in a study of molecular identifiers for immune sequencing clone quantification. Using its own MiXCR run on the PCR reads, TCRdb lists one record per CDR3 protein. The sample consists of under 600,000 distinct CDR3 sequences, about a fifth of them appearing once. The sequenced sample consisted of naive CD8+ T cells from blood, with Jurkat cell RNA spiked in. These receptor sequences come from a human donor in good health. Some libraries in this study had Jurkat cell RNA spiked in. The conserved cysteine and the conserved F or W are not part of the CDR3 here. Fields, in order: clone size, V gene, J gene, CDR3 length, D gene, CDR3 protein. D genes are given only for firm matches. For some rows the clone size is stated as once, few or many, or as a class when expanded; others skip it.

size: NA; V: TRBV4-3; J: TRBJ1-1; length: 13; D: NA; CDR3: ASSQSNTKNTEAF
size: few; V: TRBV27; J: TRBJ2-4; length: 13; D: NA; CDR3: ASSDRFAGKNIQY
size: NA; V: TRBV11-3; J: TRBJ2-1; length: 13; D: TRBD1; CDR3: ASSWAKTGVDEQF
size: NA; V: TRBV7-9; J: TRBJ2-5; length: 11; D: NA; CDR3: ASSLGHQETRY
size: NA; V: TRBV9; J: TRBJ2-7; length: 18; D: TRBD2; CDR3: ASSVACGHRRIAGNYEQY
size: few; V: TRBV27; J: TRBJ2-4; length: 13; D: TRBD1; CDR3: ASSQAVTGHDIQY
size: NA; V: TRBV7-9; J: TRBJ1-1; length: 13; D: TRBD1; CDR3: ASSLEEGALTEAF
size: NA; V: TRBV11-2; J: TRBJ1-1; length: 13; D: NA; CDR3: ASSLGFGAEGSAF
size: few; V: TRBV4-1; J: TRBJ2-5; length: 12; D: NA; CDR3: ASSQVGLPETQY
size: many; V: TRBV9; J: TRBJ2-2; length: 15; D: NA; CDR3: ASSVERRSANTGELF
size: NA; V: TRBV15; J: TRBJ2-2; length: 13; D: TRBD2; CDR3: ATRTSGSHTGELF
size: NA; V: TRBV4-1; J: TRBJ1-2; length: 12; D: NA; CDR3: ASSQDSFTYGYT
size: few; V: TRBV2; J: TRBJ1-1; length: 7; D: NA; CDR3: ASSGEAF
size: NA; V: TRBV19; J: TRBJ2-7; length: 7; D: NA; CDR3: AWRREQY
size: many; V: TRBV5-4; J: TRBJ2-3; length: 11; D: NA; CDR3: ASSWTGPNTQY
size: NA; V: TRBV2; J: TRBJ1-1; length: 11; D: NA; CDR3: ASSVGRTTEAF